These 3 T cell receptor beta chains came from one sample sequenced in a study of blood T cell repertoires in COVID-19. The method was immunoSEQ multiplex PCR; TCRdb's version includes in-frame clones alone and lacks a portion of them. The sample carries about 170,000 clones, about 80% recorded once. What was sequenced was PBMCs or T cells enriched from blood (not recorded which). The receptors here all came from a man between 50 and 59 years old who had recovered from COVID-19.

The chain employs TRBV2 and TRBJ1-4; 7 nucleotides agree with TRBD1. The germline V gene encodes CDR1 SNHLY and CDR2 FYNNEI. V shed 8 bases and J 0 bases; nucleotides not matched to a gene: 3. This CDR3 region has 14 residues. Written as DNA, the CDR3 is TGTGCCAGCCAGACAGGGTCAACTAATGAAAAACTGTTTTTT. Protein sequence: CASQTGSTNEKLFF.

The chain carries TRBV6-4 and TRBJ1-2; no clear D. Germline lookup yields CDR1 MRHNA and CDR2 SNTAGT. The CDR3 consists of 16 residues. Trimming pared 0 bases from V and 5 bases from J, leaving 16 bases between. CDR3 amino acids: CASSDSGSGSWYGYTF. The CDR3 DNA reads TGTGCCAGCAGTGACTCGGGATCGGGGTCTTGGTATGGCTACACCTTC.

The rearrangement uses TRBV7-8 and TRBJ1-6, with D possibly TRBD1 on 6 matching bases. Germline V gives CDR1 SGHVS, CDR2 FQNEAQ. V was cut by 5 bases and J by 7 bases, with 15 bases left in between. This CDR3 spans 15 amino acids. The CDR3 nucleotides read TGTGCCAGCAGCACGGAGACAGGCGCGAATTCACCCCTCCACTTT. This gives the protein CASSTETGANSPLHF.